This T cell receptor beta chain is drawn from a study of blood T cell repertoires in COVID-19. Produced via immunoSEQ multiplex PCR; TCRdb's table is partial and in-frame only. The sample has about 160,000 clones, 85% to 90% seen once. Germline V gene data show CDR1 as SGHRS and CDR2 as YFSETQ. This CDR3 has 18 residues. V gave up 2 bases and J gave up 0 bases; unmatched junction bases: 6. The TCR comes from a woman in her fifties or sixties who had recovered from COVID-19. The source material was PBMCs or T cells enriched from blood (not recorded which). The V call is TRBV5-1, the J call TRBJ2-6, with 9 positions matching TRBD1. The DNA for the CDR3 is TGCGCCAGCAGCTTCCGGGACAGGGCGAGCTCTGGGGCCAACGTCCTGACTTTC. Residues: CASSFRDRASSGANVLTF. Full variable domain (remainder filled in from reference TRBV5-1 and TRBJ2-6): KAGVTQTPRYLIKTRGQQVTLSCSPISGHRSVSWYQQTPGQGLQFLFEYFSETQRNKGNFPGRFSGRQFSNSRSEMNVSTLELGDSALYLCASSFRDRASSGANVLTFGAGSRLTVL.